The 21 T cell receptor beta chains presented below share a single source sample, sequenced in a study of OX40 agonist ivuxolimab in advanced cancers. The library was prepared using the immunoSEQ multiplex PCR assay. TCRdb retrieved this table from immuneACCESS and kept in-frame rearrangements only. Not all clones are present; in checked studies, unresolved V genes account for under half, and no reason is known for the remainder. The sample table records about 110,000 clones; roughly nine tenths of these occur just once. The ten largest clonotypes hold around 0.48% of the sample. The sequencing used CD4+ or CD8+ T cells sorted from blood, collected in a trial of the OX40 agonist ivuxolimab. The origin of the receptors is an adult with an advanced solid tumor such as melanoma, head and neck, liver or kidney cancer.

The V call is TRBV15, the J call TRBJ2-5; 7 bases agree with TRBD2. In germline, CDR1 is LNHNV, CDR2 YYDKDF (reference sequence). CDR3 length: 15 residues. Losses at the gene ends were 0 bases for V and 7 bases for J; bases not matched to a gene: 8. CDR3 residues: CATSRDTRTGGTQYF. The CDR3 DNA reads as TGTGCCACCAGCAGAGACACTAGAACGGGAGGGACCCAGTACTTC.

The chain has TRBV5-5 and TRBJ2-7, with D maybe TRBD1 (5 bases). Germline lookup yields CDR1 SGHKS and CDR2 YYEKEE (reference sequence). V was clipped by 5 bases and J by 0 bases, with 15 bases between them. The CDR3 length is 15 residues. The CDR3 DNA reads TGTGCCAGCAGTCCCGCCCAGGGTTACTCCTACGAGCAGTACTTC. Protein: CASSPAQGYSYEQYF. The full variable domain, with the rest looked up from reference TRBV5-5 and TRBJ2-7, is DAGVTQSPTHLIKTRGQQVTLRCSPISGHKSVSWYQQVLGQGPQFIFQYYEKEERGRGNFPDRFSARQFPNYSSELNVNALLLGDSALYLCASSPAQGYSYEQYFGPGTRLTVT.

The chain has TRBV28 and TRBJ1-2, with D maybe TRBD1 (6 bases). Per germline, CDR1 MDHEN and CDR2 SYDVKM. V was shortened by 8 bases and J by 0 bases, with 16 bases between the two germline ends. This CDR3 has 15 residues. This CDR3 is CASLSGTRTNYGYTF. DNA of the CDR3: TGTGCCAGCTTATCCGGGACAAGAACTAACTATGGCTACACCTTC.

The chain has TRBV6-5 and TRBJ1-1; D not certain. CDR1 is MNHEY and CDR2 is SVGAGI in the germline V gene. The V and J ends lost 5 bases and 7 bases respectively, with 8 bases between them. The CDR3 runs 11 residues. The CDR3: CASSDADEAFF. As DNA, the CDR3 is TGTGCCAGCAGTGATGCGGATGAAGCTTTCTTT.

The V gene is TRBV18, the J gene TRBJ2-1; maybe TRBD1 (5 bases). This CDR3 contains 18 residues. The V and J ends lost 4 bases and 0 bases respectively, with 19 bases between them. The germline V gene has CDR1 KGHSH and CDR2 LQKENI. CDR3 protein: CASSLTMYRGSSYNEQFF. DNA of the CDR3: TGTGCCAGCTCACTTACAATGTATAGGGGCAGCTCCTACAATGAGCAGTTCTTC.

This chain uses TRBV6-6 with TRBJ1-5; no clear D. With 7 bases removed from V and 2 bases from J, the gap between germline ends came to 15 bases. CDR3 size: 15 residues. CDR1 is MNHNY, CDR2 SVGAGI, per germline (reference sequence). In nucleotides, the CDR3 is TGTGCCAGCACCGCCCAGGAGTCGGGCAATCAGCCCCAGCATTTT. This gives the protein CASTAQESGNQPQHF.

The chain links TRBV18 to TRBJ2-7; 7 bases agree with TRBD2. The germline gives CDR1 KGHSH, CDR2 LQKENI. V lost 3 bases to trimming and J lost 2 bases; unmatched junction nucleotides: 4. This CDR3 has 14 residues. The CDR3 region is CASSPGRGTYEQYF. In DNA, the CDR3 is TGTGCCAGCTCACCGGGGCGGGGGACCTACGAGCAGTACTTC. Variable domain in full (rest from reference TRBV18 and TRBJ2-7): NAGVMQNPRHLVRRRGQEARLRCSPMKGHSHVYWYRQLPEEGLKFMVYLQKENIIDESGMPKERFSAEFPKEGPSILRIQQVVRGDSAAYFCASSPGRGTYEQYFGPGTRLTVT.

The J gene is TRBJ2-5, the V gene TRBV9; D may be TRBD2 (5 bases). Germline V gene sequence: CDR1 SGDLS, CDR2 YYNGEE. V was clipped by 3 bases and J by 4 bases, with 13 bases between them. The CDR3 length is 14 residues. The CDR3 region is CASSAGGWGETQYF. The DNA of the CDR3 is TGTGCCAGCAGCGCGGGCGGGTGGGGAGAGACCCAGTACTTC.

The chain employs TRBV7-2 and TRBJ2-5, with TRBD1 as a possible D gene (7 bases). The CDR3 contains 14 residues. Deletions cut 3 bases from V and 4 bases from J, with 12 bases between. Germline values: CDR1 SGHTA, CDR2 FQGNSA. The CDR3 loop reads CASSFQGGGETQYF. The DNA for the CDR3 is TGTGCCAGCAGCTTCCAGGGGGGCGGAGAGACCCAGTACTTC.

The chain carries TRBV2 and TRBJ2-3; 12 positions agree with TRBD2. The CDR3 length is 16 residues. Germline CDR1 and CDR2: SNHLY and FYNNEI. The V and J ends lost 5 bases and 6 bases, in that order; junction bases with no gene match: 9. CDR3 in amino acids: CASSPGLAGPKDTQYF. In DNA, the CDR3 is TGTGCCAGCAGTCCAGGACTAGCGGGGCCTAAGGATACGCAGTATTTT.

The chain's CDR3 is CASGQGVTEQYF. CDR3 nucleotides: TGTGCCAGCGGTCAGGGGGTTACCGAGCAGTACTTC. The chain recombines TRBV2 with TRBJ2-7; TRBD1 agrees at 7 bases. The CDR3 runs to 12 residues. Germline CDR1 is SNHLY and CDR2 is FYNNEI. With V trimmed by 8 bases and J by 6 bases, 7 bases remained unmatched.

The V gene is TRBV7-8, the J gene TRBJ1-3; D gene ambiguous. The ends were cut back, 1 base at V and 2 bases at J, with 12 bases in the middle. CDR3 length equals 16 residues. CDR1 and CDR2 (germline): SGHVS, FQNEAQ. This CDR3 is CASSLGAPGAGNTIYF. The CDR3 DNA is TGTGCCAGCAGCTTAGGGGCCCCCGGAGCTGGAAACACCATATATTTT.

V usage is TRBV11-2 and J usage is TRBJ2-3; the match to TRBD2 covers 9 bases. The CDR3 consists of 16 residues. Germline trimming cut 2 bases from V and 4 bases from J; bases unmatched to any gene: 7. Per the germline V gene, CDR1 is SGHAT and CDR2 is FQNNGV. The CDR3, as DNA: TGTGCCAGCAGCTTACAGCTGCGGGGGGGCCCAGATACGCAGTATTTT. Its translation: CASSLQLRGGPDTQYF. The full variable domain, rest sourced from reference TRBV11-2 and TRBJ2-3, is EAGVAQSPRYKIIEKRQSVAFWCNPISGHATLYWYQQILGQGPKLLIQFQNNGVVDDSQLPKDRFSAERLKGVDSTLKIQPAKLEDSAVYLCASSLQLRGGPDTQYFGPGTRLTVL.

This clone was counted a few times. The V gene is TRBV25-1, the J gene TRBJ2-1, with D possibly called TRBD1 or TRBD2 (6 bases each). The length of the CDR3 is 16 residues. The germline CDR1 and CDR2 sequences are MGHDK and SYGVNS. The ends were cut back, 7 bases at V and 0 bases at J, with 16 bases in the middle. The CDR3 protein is CASTTTGASSYNEQFF. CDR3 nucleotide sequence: TGTGCCAGCACCACCACGGGGGCTAGCTCCTACAATGAGCAGTTCTTC.

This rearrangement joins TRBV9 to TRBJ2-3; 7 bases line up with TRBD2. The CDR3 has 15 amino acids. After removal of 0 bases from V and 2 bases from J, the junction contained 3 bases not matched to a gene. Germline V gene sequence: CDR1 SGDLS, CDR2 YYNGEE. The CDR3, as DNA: TGTGCCAGCAGCGTAGCGACTAGCCTCACAGATACGCAGTATTTT. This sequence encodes CASSVATSLTDTQYF.

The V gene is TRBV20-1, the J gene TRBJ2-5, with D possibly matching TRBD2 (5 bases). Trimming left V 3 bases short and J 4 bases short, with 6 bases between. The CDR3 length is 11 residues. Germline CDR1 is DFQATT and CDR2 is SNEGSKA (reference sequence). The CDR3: CSARRAETQYF. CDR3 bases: TGCAGTGCTAGGAGGGCAGAGACCCAGTACTTC.

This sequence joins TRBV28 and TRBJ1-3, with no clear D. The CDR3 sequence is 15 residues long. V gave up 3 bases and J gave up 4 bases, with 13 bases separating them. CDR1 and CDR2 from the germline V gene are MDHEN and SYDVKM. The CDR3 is CASSFGLRAGNTIYF. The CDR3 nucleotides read TGTGCCAGCAGTTTCGGCTTAAGGGCCGGAAACACCATATATTTT.

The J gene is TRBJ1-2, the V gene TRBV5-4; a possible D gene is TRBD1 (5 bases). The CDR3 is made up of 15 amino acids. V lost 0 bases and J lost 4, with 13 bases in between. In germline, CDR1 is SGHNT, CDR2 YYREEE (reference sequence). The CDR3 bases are TGTGCCAGCAGCTTGGGGGGGGTGCCGACCTATGGCTACACCTTC. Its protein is CASSLGGVPTYGYTF.

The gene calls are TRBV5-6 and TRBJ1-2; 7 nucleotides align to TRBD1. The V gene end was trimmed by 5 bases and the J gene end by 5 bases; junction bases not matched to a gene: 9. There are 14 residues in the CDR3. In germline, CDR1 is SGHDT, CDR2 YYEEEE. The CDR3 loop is CASSPGTVLYGYTF. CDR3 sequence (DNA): TGTGCCAGCAGTCCCGGGACAGTCCTATATGGCTACACCTTC.

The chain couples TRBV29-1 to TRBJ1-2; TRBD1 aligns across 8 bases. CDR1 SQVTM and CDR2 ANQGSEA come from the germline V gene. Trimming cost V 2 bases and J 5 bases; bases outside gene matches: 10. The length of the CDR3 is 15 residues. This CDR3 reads CSVESPGQGYYGYTF. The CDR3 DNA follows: TGCAGCGTTGAATCTCCCGGACAGGGCTATTATGGCTACACCTTC.

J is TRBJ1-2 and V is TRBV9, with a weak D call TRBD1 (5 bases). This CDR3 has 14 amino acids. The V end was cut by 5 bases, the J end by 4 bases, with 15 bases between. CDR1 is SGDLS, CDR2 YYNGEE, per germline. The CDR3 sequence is CASSLQGGVYGYTF. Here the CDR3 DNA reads TGTGCCAGCAGTCTCCAGGGCGGAGTCTATGGCTACACCTTC. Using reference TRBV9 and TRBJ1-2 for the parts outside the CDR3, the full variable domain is DSGVTQTPKHLITATGQRVTLRCSPRSGDLSVYWYQQSLDQGLQFLIQYYNGEERAKGNILERFSAQQFPDLHSELNLSSLELGDSALYFCASSLQGGVYGYTFGSGTRLTVV.